Detailed here is one T cell receptor (beta chain). This sample was included in a study of human T cells and chemical hapten exposure. J gave up 5 bases and V 2 bases, and 5 bases lay outside the gene matches. The CDR3 totals 14 residues. Germline V gene sequence: CDR1 DFQATT, CDR2 SNEGSKA (reference sequence). Time point in this sample: patch test 1, 2 weeks after DPC sensitization. Sample treatment: therapeutic diphenylcyclopropenone sensitization with weekly scalp DPC. TCRdb reprocessed the RACE reads via MiXCR and lists one record per CDR3 protein. The sample records fewer than 100,000 distinct CDR3 sequences, approximately 12% being singletons.

The material was whole blood, obtained in connection with sensitization to the hapten diphenylcyclopropenone (DPC). V and J are TRBV20-1 and TRBJ2-3; 9 bases align to TRBD2. The clonotype comes from a woman aged 60-75 years with alopecia areata. Some clones in this sample may be carry-over from other donors' samples. Here the CDR3 DNA reads TGCAGTGCTAGAATTGGCGGGGGGGGAGATACGCAGTATTTT. Translation gives CSARIGGGGDTQYF.